Detailed here is one T cell receptor (beta chain). This sample is part of a study of identical twins. TCRdb ran MiXCR on the 5' RACE reads and lists one entry per CDR3 protein. The sample contains some 690,000 distinct CDR3 sequences, less than 25% of which appear only once. V was pared by 1 base and J by 7 bases, with 7 bases of the junction left unmatched. CDR3 length: 15 residues. Germline V lookup: CDR1 SSHAT, CDR2 FNYEAQ (reference sequence). These data also formed part of another study, on T cells expressing NK-cell markers. That investigation notes: The study did not resolve the HCMV specificity of expanded NKG2C+ T cell clones.

V and J are TRBV7-7 and TRBJ2-1, with 7 bases identical to TRBD2. The specimen was PBMCs. This sequence originates from a woman in her late teens or twenties in good health. The DNA of the CDR3 is TGTGCCAGCAGCTTAGTGGGAGGGCCGGGAAATGAGCAGTTCTTC. Translating it yields CASSLVGGPGNEQFF.